The rows below give T cell receptor beta chains drawn from one sample of a study of cytomegalovirus exposure and HLA in healthy donors. Assay: immunoSEQ multiplex PCR; the TCRdb copy retains only in-frame clones and omits some. Here the sample table reports 100,000 to 150,000 clones. The sample comprised PBMCs. The receptors were gathered from a man aged 18 to 30 in good health and CMV-seronegative. Each CDR3 is given with its conserved first and last residue. A D gene is named only where the DNA matches it firmly.

d_call: TRBD1; v_call: TRBV2; j_call: TRBJ1-6; cdr3_aa: CASPGQGNSPLHF; cdr3_nt: TGTGCCAGCCCTGGACAGGGGAATTCACCCCTCCACTTT
d_call: -; v_call: TRBV30; j_call: TRBJ1-4; cdr3_aa: CAWTFGGVVEKLFF; cdr3_nt: TGTGCCTGGACTTTTGGGGGGGTAGTAGAAAAACTGTTTTTT
d_call: TRBD1; v_call: TRBV6-5; j_call: TRBJ1-1; cdr3_aa: CASGRQGWTEAFF; cdr3_nt: TGTGCCAGCGGACGACAGGGGTGGACTGAAGCTTTCTTT
d_call: -; v_call: TRBV4-1; j_call: TRBJ1-1; cdr3_aa: CASSQLRGTEAFF; cdr3_nt: TGCGCCAGCAGCCAACTTCGGGGCACTGAAGCTTTCTTT
d_call: -; v_call: TRBV2; j_call: TRBJ2-2; cdr3_aa: CASTSVANTGELFF; cdr3_nt: TGTGCCAGCACTTCAGTGGCGAACACCGGGGAGCTGTTTTTT
d_call: -; v_call: TRBV5-5; j_call: TRBJ2-7; cdr3_aa: CASSSGGYEQYF; cdr3_nt: TGTGCCAGCAGCTCCGGCGGTTACGAGCAGTACTTC
d_call: -; v_call: TRBV15; j_call: TRBJ1-5; cdr3_aa: CATSSGNQPQHF; cdr3_nt: TGTGCCACCAGCTCAGGAAATCAGCCCCAGCATTTT
d_call: -; v_call: TRBV29-1; j_call: TRBJ2-7; cdr3_aa: CSVVAGGSSYEQYF; cdr3_nt: TGCAGCGTTGTCGCAGGGGGGTCTTCCTACGAGCAGTACTTC
d_call: TRBD2; v_call: TRBV28; j_call: TRBJ2-2; cdr3_aa: CASSSSLELAGGTGELFF; cdr3_nt: TGTGCCAGCAGTTCGTCCCTTGAGCTAGCGGGAGGGACCGGGGAGCTGTTTTTT
d_call: -; v_call: TRBV29-1; j_call: TRBJ2-7; cdr3_aa: CSVGGQPSYEQYF; cdr3_nt: TGCAGCGTTGGAGGACAGCCCTCCTACGAGCAGTACTTC
d_call: TRBD2; v_call: TRBV27; j_call: TRBJ2-1; cdr3_aa: CASSTGLAGVTSYNEQFF; cdr3_nt: TGTGCCAGCAGTACCGGACTAGCGGGGGTAACCTCCTACAATGAGCAGTTCTTC
d_call: -; v_call: TRBV12-5; j_call: TRBJ1-6; cdr3_aa: CASGFNGGGPNSPLHF; cdr3_nt: TGTGCTAGTGGTTTCAACGGCGGGGGGCCGAATTCACCCCTCCACTTT
d_call: TRBD1; v_call: TRBV18; j_call: TRBJ1-1; cdr3_aa: CASSGGTGGLGHVNTEAFF; cdr3_nt: TGTGCCAGCTCAGGAGGGACAGGGGGCTTAGGGCATGTGAACACTGAAGCTTTCTTT
d_call: -; v_call: TRBV6-1; j_call: TRBJ1-2; cdr3_aa: CASSEQGIDGYTF; cdr3_nt: TGTGCCAGCAGTGAGCAGGGGATAGATGGCTACACCTTC
d_call: TRBD2; v_call: TRBV4-1; j_call: TRBJ2-1; cdr3_aa: CASSQVAGEEQFF; cdr3_nt: TGCGCCAGCAGCCAAGTAGCGGGGGAAGAGCAGTTCTTC
d_call: -; v_call: TRBV11-2; j_call: TRBJ1-2; cdr3_aa: CASSAEDYGYTF; cdr3_nt: TGTGCCAGCAGCGCCGAGGACTATGGCTACACCTTC
d_call: -; v_call: TRBV10-3; j_call: TRBJ2-7; cdr3_aa: CAIRYGDSYEQYF; cdr3_nt: TGTGCCATTAGGTACGGGGACTCCTACGAGCAGTACTTC
d_call: -; v_call: TRBV6-1; j_call: TRBJ1-1; cdr3_aa: CASSEASTRRVNTEAFF; cdr3_nt: TGTGCCAGCAGTGAAGCTTCTACCCGACGGGTAAACACTGAAGCTTTCTTT
d_call: TRBD1; v_call: TRBV19; j_call: TRBJ2-1; cdr3_aa: CASSTRTGGEQFF; cdr3_nt: TGTGCCAGTAGTACGCGGACAGGCGGTGAGCAGTTCTTC
d_call: -; v_call: TRBV27; j_call: TRBJ2-7; cdr3_aa: CASSLYRGTTYEQYF; cdr3_nt: TGTGCCAGCAGTTTATACCGCGGGACCACCTACGAGCAGTACTTC
d_call: TRBD1; v_call: TRBV18; j_call: TRBJ1-1; cdr3_aa: CASSDRGYQDTEAFF; cdr3_nt: TGTGCCAGCTCAGACAGGGGTTATCAGGACACTGAAGCTTTCTTT
d_call: TRBD1; v_call: TRBV6-1; j_call: TRBJ1-2; cdr3_aa: CASVKDRVYGYTF; cdr3_nt: TGTGCCAGCGTAAAGGACAGGGTCTATGGCTACACCTTC
d_call: TRBD1; v_call: TRBV27; j_call: TRBJ1-2; cdr3_aa: CASSLMVRTGEDGYTF; cdr3_nt: TGTGCCAGCAGTTTAATGGTAAGGACAGGGGAGGATGGCTACACCTTC
d_call: -; v_call: TRBV6-5; j_call: TRBJ1-5; cdr3_aa: CASSYGAGHQPQHF; cdr3_nt: TGTGCCAGCAGTTATGGAGCGGGACATCAGCCCCAGCATTTT
d_call: TRBD1; v_call: TRBV11-2; j_call: TRBJ1-1; cdr3_aa: CASSPLPGQGRSLNTEAFF; cdr3_nt: TGTGCCAGCAGCCCACTCCCAGGACAGGGAAGGAGTCTGAACACTGAAGCTTTCTTT
d_call: TRBD1; v_call: TRBV4-1; j_call: TRBJ2-7; cdr3_aa: CASSQPGQEAYEQYF; cdr3_nt: TGCGCCAGCAGCCAACCGGGACAGGAGGCCTACGAGCAGTACTTC
d_call: -; v_call: TRBV4-1; j_call: TRBJ1-5; cdr3_aa: CASSQEGLHQPQHF; cdr3_nt: TGCGCCAGCAGCCAAGAGGGACTTCATCAGCCCCAGCATTTT
d_call: -; v_call: TRBV7-2; j_call: TRBJ1-2; cdr3_aa: CASSLPRTVNYGYTF; cdr3_nt: TGTGCCAGCAGCTTACCCCGGACAGTGAACTATGGCTACACCTTC
d_call: TRBD2; v_call: TRBV18; j_call: TRBJ2-7; cdr3_aa: CASSPPGSSGVAYEQYF; cdr3_nt: TGTGCCAGCTCACCACCGGGATCTAGCGGGGTGGCCTACGAGCAGTACTTC